This TCR beta chain comes out of a study of cytomegalovirus exposure and HLA in healthy donors. On the study more broadly: There were nearly 120 million unique TCR beta sequences, drawn from approximately 180 million T cells, in an earlier analysis. Early released data had tens of millions of unique TCRs, all coming from HLA-typed donors. General study points: The productive fraction for most TCR beta V segments was about 90% or about 30% in an earlier analysis. The availability of immune exposure information extended only to CMV serostatus.

The PCR ran on 60 Vbeta and 13 Jbeta primers. This table comes from immunoSEQ multiplex PCR, and its TCRdb copy is limited to in-frame clones, with some not included. The sample yields 100,000 to 150,000 clones, over 75% seen once. Points on this clone: Antigen unknown.

The CDR3 has 14 residues. Germline CDR1 reads SNHLY; CDR2 reads FYNNEI. Between the trimmed V and J ends, which lost 8 bases and 4 bases, there was a span of 14 bases. The receptor comes from a male donor in good health and CMV-seropositive. The chain has TRBV2 and TRBJ1-4; D is possibly TRBD1 (5 bases). Sequenced material: PBMCs. The CDR3 nucleotides read TGTGCCAGCGGCCCCCGGGGGGATAATGAAAAACTGTTTTTT. Translation gives CASGPRGDNEKLFF.